Below are 30 T cell receptor beta chains sequenced from a single sample in a study of T cell responses to AZD1222 COVID-19 vaccine. The data were produced by immunoSEQ multiplex PCR, yet TCRdb's version contains in-frame clones alone and is incomplete. Altogether approximately 150,000 clones are present, roughly nine tenths being singletons, with the ten largest covering approximately 2%. The material was peripheral blood, obtained on day 0 of AZD1222 vaccination. The receptor set was obtained from an adult in good health.

DNA for the CDR3: TGTGTCCTGGATGTCCCCAATCCTAACTATGGCTACACCTTC. This gives the protein CVLDVPNPNYGYTF. The V and J genes are TRBV30 and TRBJ1-2; unclear D gene. CDR3 length: 14 residues. Germline-derived CDR1 and CDR2 are GTSNPN and SVGIG (reference sequence).

This clone was recorded only once. This chain links TRBV3-1 (or the pseudogene TRBV3-2) with TRBJ2-1; 8 bases match TRBD2. J gave up 7 bases and V 1 base, and 6 bases lay outside the gene matches. Looked up from germline, CDR1 is LGHDT and CDR2 is YNNKEL (reference sequence). This CDR3 is 15 amino acids long. For the CDR3, the DNA is TGTGCCAGCAGCCAAGGGACTAGCAGAGCTAATGAGCAGTTCTTC. Amino acids: CASSQGTSRANEQFF.

The chain couples TRBV5-1 to TRBJ2-1, with TRBD1 matching 9 bases. Per germline, CDR1 SGHRS and CDR2 YFSETQ. V lost 8 bases to trimming and J lost 10 bases; unmatched junction nucleotides: 10. The CDR3 loop spans 13 amino acids. CDR3 in DNA: TGCGCCAGGAGGGGACAGGGAACGCCCGAGCAGTTCTTC. Translation gives CARRGQGTPEQFF.

The chain joins TRBV20-1 to TRBJ2-7, with D unresolved. Trimming removed 6 bases from V and 9 bases from J, with 9 bases in between. CDR3 length equals 9 residues. Per the germline V gene, CDR1 is DFQATT and CDR2 is SNEGSKA (reference sequence). The CDR3 is CSAAPVQYF. The CDR3 bases are TGCAGTGCCGCACCGGTGCAGTACTTC.

This clone was picked up a small number of times. The chain couples TRBV6-5 to TRBJ2-5; D unresolved. The germline V and J ends were trimmed by 2 bases and 5 bases, with 9 bases remaining between them. The CDR3 length is 13 residues. Per the germline V gene, CDR1 is MNHEY and CDR2 is SVGAGI. The CDR3 loop reads CASSYRLEETQYF. The CDR3 DNA is TGTGCCAGCAGTTACCGATTGGAGGAGACCCAGTACTTC.

This chain links TRBV27 with TRBJ1-6; unclear D gene. V was pared by 6 bases and J by 10 bases, with 16 bases between. Germline V gives CDR1 MNHEY, CDR2 SMNVEV (reference sequence). The CDR3 sequence is 14 residues long. This chain's CDR3 is CASRALVGRSPLHF. The CDR3 DNA is TGTGCCAGCAGGGCACTTGTGGGAAGGTCACCCCTCCACTTT.

The V gene is TRBV4-1, the J gene TRBJ2-7; 11 bases map to TRBD2. V trimming: 1 base; J trimming: 2 bases; junction bases outside the gene matches: 4. In germline, CDR1 is MGHRA, CDR2 YSYEKL. This CDR3 region has 16 residues. The CDR3 nucleotides read TGCGCCAGCAGCCAAGGGACTAGCGGGCCCACCTACGAGCAGTACTTC. Amino acid sequence: CASSQGTSGPTYEQYF.

The V call is TRBV7-9, the J call TRBJ2-7, with D uncertain. The CDR3 has 12 amino acids. Germline V CDR1 and CDR2: SEHNR, FQNEAQ (reference sequence). The V end lost 0 bases, the J end lost 5 bases, and 5 bases lay between the germline ends. CDR3 nucleotides: TGTGCCAGCAGCTTAGCCAAAGACGAGCAGTACTTC. Its translation is CASSLAKDEQYF.

The CDR3 is CASSSPSTRHTQYF. The DNA for the CDR3 is TGTGCCAGCAGTTCTCCCTCGACAAGACATACGCAGTATTTT. The chain couples TRBV28 to TRBJ2-3; no definite D call. CDR1 is MDHEN and CDR2 is SYDVKM in the germline V gene. The CDR3 is 14 residues long. Trimming removed 4 bases at V and 7 bases at J, with 15 bases between.

For the CDR3, the DNA is TGTGCCAGTAGTTGGACTAGCGGTAACGGGGAGCTGTTTTTT. The encoded protein is CASSWTSGNGELFF. This chain joins TRBV19 and TRBJ2-2; 10 bases line up with TRBD2. Per the germline V gene, CDR1 is LNHDA and CDR2 is SQIVND (reference sequence). The CDR3 sequence is 14 residues long. V lost 5 bases, J lost 7 bases, and 4 bases stayed unmatched.

DNA of the CDR3: TGTGCCAGCAGCCAAGGGGATGAAAAACTGTTTTTT. Translated, it gives CASSQGDEKLFF. This chain links TRBV3-1 (or the pseudogene TRBV3-2) with TRBJ1-4; D ambiguous. The germline gives CDR1 LGHDT, CDR2 YNNKEL (reference sequence). The ends were cut back, 1 base at V and 6 bases at J, with 3 bases in the middle. The CDR3 is 12 amino acids.

This chain joins TRBV19 and TRBJ1-4; 7 positions match TRBD1. V gave up 3 bases and J gave up 7 bases; unmatched junction bases: 8. The CDR3 is 15 amino acids. Germline V CDR1 and CDR2: LNHDA, SQIVND (reference sequence). The CDR3 DNA sequence: TGTGCCAGTAGTATCCGGGGACAGTCGGCTGAAAAACTGTTTTTT. Translated: CASSIRGQSAEKLFF. The complete variable domain, with remaining parts taken from reference TRBV19 and TRBJ1-4, reads DGGITQSPKYLFRKEGQNVTLSCEQNLNHDAMYWYRQDPGQGLRLIYYSQIVNDFQKGDIAEGYSVSREKKESFPLTVTSAQKNPTAFYLCASSIRGQSAEKLFFGSGTQLSVL.

The chain has TRBV9 and TRBJ1-5, with D unclear. The CDR3 length is 12 residues. Trimming cost V 2 bases and J 4 bases, with 4 bases left between them. Germline CDR1 is SGDLS and CDR2 is YYNGEE. CDR3 coding DNA: TGTGCCAGCAGCGTCGGGAATCAGCCCCAGCATTTT. Translation: CASSVGNQPQHF.

The chain links TRBV2 to TRBJ1-1; D gene ambiguous. The CDR3 is 13 residues long. Between the trimmed V and J ends, which lost 4 bases and 1 base, there was a span of 7 bases. Germline V gene data show CDR1 as SNHLY and CDR2 as FYNNEI. The CDR3: CASSGERNTEAFF. For the CDR3, the DNA is TGTGCCAGCAGTGGGGAACGGAACACTGAAGCTTTCTTT.

J is TRBJ1-2 and V is TRBV7-2; a weak D match, TRBD1 (5 bases). This CDR3 is built from 14 residues. The germline V gene encodes CDR1 SGHTA and CDR2 FQGNSA. The V gene lost 3 bases and the J gene lost 0 bases, with 8 bases spanning the gap. The CDR3, as DNA: TGTGCCAGCAGCTTCACAGGTTCTAACTATGGCTACACCTTC. Translation gives CASSFTGSNYGYTF.

This sequence joins TRBV12-3 or TRBV12-4 and TRBJ2-3, with no clear D. Trimming left V 8 bases short and J 3 bases short, with 6 bases between. This CDR3 comprises 11 residues. The CDR3: CASALTDTQYF. The CDR3 region has the DNA TGTGCCAGCGCCCTGACAGATACGCAGTATTTT.

J is TRBJ1-1 and V is TRBV28; possible D gene TRBD1, 5 bases. V lost 7 bases to trimming and J lost 0 bases, with 21 bases between them. Germline V gene lookup returns CDR1 MDHEN and CDR2 SYDVKM. The CDR3 has 17 amino acids. CDR3 sequence: CASTPAGTAAMNTEAFF. The DNA of the CDR3 is TGTGCCAGCACCCCCGCCGGGACCGCAGCCATGAACACTGAAGCTTTCTTT.

The chain couples TRBV7-2 to TRBJ2-7; D is perhaps TRBD2 (5 bases). V was trimmed by 4 bases and J by 6 bases, leaving 19 bases between them. The CDR3 consists of 15 residues. CDR1 is SGHTA, CDR2 FQGNSA, per germline. The DNA for the CDR3 is TGTGCCAGCAGCTCGGGATTGGGAGCCCCCCTCGAGCAGTACTTC. Encoded protein: CASSSGLGAPLEQYF.

V usage is TRBV28 and J usage is TRBJ1-5; a weak D match, TRBD1 (5 bases). V lost 8 bases and J 4 bases, leaving 18 bases between the germline ends. Germline V CDR1 and CDR2: MDHEN, SYDVKM. This CDR3 comprises 15 residues. The CDR3 DNA is TGTGCCAGCGATATGGGGATTAAGGGGAATCAGCCCCAGCATTTT. Amino acids: CASDMGIKGNQPQHF.

This chain uses TRBV5-5 with TRBJ2-7; 14 positions agree with TRBD2. The V and J ends lost 7 bases and 4 bases, in that order; junction bases with no gene match: 4. This CDR3 is built from 14 residues. Per the germline V gene, CDR1 is SGHKS and CDR2 is YYEKEE (reference sequence). The chain's CDR3 is CASGLAGGVYEQYF. The CDR3 nucleotides read TGTGCCAGCGGACTAGCGGGGGGAGTATACGAGCAGTACTTC.

This rearrangement joins TRBV6-1 to TRBJ1-5, with TRBD1 as a possible D gene (5 bases). The CDR3 has 17 residues. CDR1 and CDR2 from the germline V gene are MNHNS and SASEGT. V lost 2 bases to trimming and J lost 5 bases, with 19 bases between them. CDR3: CASSEPIGGRGDQPQHF. The CDR3 DNA reads TGTGCCAGCAGTGAACCCATCGGGGGGAGAGGCGATCAGCCCCAGCATTTT.

This chain connects TRBV19 to TRBJ1-1; D remains ambiguous. The CDR3 covers 14 residues. Germline lookup yields CDR1 LNHDA and CDR2 SQIVND (reference sequence). Between the trimmed V and J ends, which lost 3 bases and 4 bases, there was a span of 12 bases. The CDR3 coding sequence is TGTGCCAGTAGTATTCTTCCAGGCCGCACTGAAGCTTTCTTT. Translating gives CASSILPGRTEAFF.

This chain links TRBV11-2 with TRBJ1-1; D remains unclear. There are 13 residues in the CDR3. Germline V gene lookup returns CDR1 SGHAT and CDR2 FQNNGV. Trimming stripped 1 base from V and 6 bases from J, with 9 bases between. The chain's CDR3 is CASSLVSIPEAFF. CDR3 bases: TGTGCCAGCAGCTTAGTTTCGATCCCTGAAGCTTTCTTT.

The chain is built from TRBV4-1 and TRBJ1-5, with D uncertain. Germline values: CDR1 MGHRA, CDR2 YSYEKL. The V gene lost 5 bases and the J gene lost 5 bases, with 13 bases spanning the gap. The CDR3 consists of 14 residues. The chain's CDR3 is CASSGGANDQPQHF. The DNA for the CDR3 is TGCGCCAGCAGCGGCGGAGCTAATGATCAGCCCCAGCATTTT.

The chain carries TRBV10-1 and TRBJ1-1; 7 bases are a match to TRBD1. Germline-derived CDR1 and CDR2 are WNHNN and SYGVQD (reference sequence). CDR3 length equals 14 residues. V shed 5 bases, J shed 5 bases, and the junction held 8 bases outside the gene matches. The CDR3 protein is CASSLDRVGTEAFF. CDR3 DNA sequence: TGCGCCAGCAGTCTTGACAGGGTCGGAACTGAAGCTTTCTTT.

The chain couples TRBV28 to TRBJ1-2; D gene ambiguous. CDR1 is MDHEN, CDR2 SYDVKM, per germline. The CDR3 extends over 13 amino acids. V lost 6 bases and J lost 5, with 13 bases in between. The CDR3 region is CASSPDGLYGYTF. The CDR3 nucleotides are TGTGCCAGCAGCCCGGACGGCCTGTATGGCTACACCTTC.

This chain uses TRBV4-3 with TRBJ2-3; a weak D match, TRBD2 (6 bases). This CDR3 is built from 14 residues. Germline-derived CDR1 and CDR2 are LGHNA and YSLEER. Trimming pared 3 bases from V and 6 bases from J, leaving 13 bases between. CDR3 protein: CASSQRTGVDTQYF. CDR3 coding DNA: TGCGCCAGCAGCCAGAGGACGGGGGTCGATACGCAGTATTTT.

The genes are TRBV19 and TRBJ1-3; a possible D gene is TRBD1 (5 bases). V lost 5 bases, J lost 9 bases, and 11 bases lay in between. Germline-derived CDR1 and CDR2 are LNHDA and SQIVND (reference sequence). The CDR3 extends over 12 amino acids. CDR3 amino acids: CASSARAPTIYF. DNA of the CDR3: TGTGCCAGTAGTGCCAGGGCGCCCACCATATATTTT.

This chain links TRBV6-5 with TRBJ1-3; 8 nucleotides agree with TRBD1. This CDR3 is 16 amino acids long. The V and J ends lost 4 bases and 2 bases, in that order; junction bases with no gene match: 7. Germline V gene sequence: CDR1 MNHEY, CDR2 SVGAGI. The CDR3 nucleotides are TGTGCCAGCAGTTTTCATGGACAGGGTGCTGGAAACACCATATATTTT. Translated, it gives CASSFHGQGAGNTIYF.

The V call is TRBV5-1, the J call TRBJ2-1; a possible D gene is TRBD2 (6 bases). Trimming took 1 base from V and 4 from J, leaving 9 bases between them. The CDR3 has 14 residues. CDR1 is SGHRS and CDR2 is YFSETQ in the germline V gene. CDR3 residues: CASSLSGVYNEQFF. CDR3 coding DNA: TGCGCCAGCAGCTTGTCGGGAGTATACAATGAGCAGTTCTTC.